This is a list of T cell receptor beta chains from one sample in a study of cytomegalovirus exposure and HLA in healthy donors. Data came from immunoSEQ multiplex PCR; TCRdb stores just in-frame clones and leaves some out. In the table there are more than 150,000 clones, roughly 88% of which are singletons. The sample taken for sequencing was PBMCs. Receptor source: a girl aged 2 to 10 in good health and CMV-seropositive. The CDR3 runs from the conserved cysteine through the conserved F or W.

J,V,CDR3
TRBJ2-1,TRBV2,CASRDGGPHEQFF
TRBJ2-7,TRBV11-3,CASSRGASGSLSYEQYF
TRBJ2-1,TRBV11-3,CASSFGQGLARYNEQFF
TRBJ2-1,TRBV30,CAWTPTSGRRSYNEQFF
TRBJ1-6,TRBV18,CASSEETDPNSPLHF
TRBJ2-7,TRBV15,CATSRNTGLRTYEQYF
TRBJ2-4,TRBV30,CAWSRSGKNIQYF
TRBJ1-2,TRBV15,CATSRESANYGYTF
TRBJ2-7,TRBV5-1,CASSVHDRGSYEQYF
TRBJ1-2,TRBV13,CASSTRTGPRGYTF
TRBJ2-3,TRBV5-1,CASSLTPIGQGNTDTQYF
TRBJ2-7,TRBV27,CASTGWGQGGNYEQYF
TRBJ1-5,TRBV21-1,CASSKGGGLGYQPQHF
TRBJ2-1,TRBV28,CASRSQLSRSEQFF
TRBJ2-1,TRBV2,CASSVTGGSYNEQFF
TRBJ2-5,TRBV7-3,CASSSSGRETQYF
TRBJ1-2,TRBV5-1,CASSLGVPNYGYTF
TRBJ2-7,TRBV9,CASSVGGTINYEQYF
TRBJ2-1,TRBV2,CASNPGQGPNEQFF
TRBJ2-2,TRBV30,CAWTPEQLVIRELFF
TRBJ2-3,TRBV6-5,CATSKRSSDTQYF
TRBJ2-3,TRBV5-4,CASSRPGGWSTDTQYF
TRBJ2-7,TRBV25-1,CASSVSGISHEQYF
TRBJ1-5,TRBV15,CATRVEANSNQPQHF
TRBJ1-5,TRBV30,CAWSTGGRNQPQHF
TRBJ2-3,TRBV11-2,CASSSIAGLAGSSTDTQYF
TRBJ2-2,TRBV2,CAILLADSGTGELFF
TRBJ1-5,TRBV2,CASSAEGRGFQPQHF
TRBJ1-2,TRBV18,CASSPQGQGGYTF
TRBJ1-1,TRBV18,CASSPAGRNTEAFF
TRBJ1-2,TRBV2,CASSEGGTVNYGYTF
TRBJ2-5,TRBV28,CATQSLEDSEETQYF
TRBJ2-3,TRBV5-1,CASSSISTSGGYNTQYF
TRBJ1-2,TRBV18,CASSISTSSVANYGYTF
TRBJ1-5,TRBV19,CASSIVSRSNQPQHF
TRBJ1-2,TRBV20-1,CSATTDYGYTF
TRBJ2-1,TRBV2,CASSARGSYNEQFF
TRBJ1-5,TRBV11-2,CASSSGGTGGLPQPQHF
TRBJ2-2,TRBV18,CASSTFETGELFF
TRBJ1-4,TRBV30,CAWCPQATAEKLFF
TRBJ1-1,TRBV2,CASSPGGGAFF
TRBJ1-6,TRBV5-4,CASSSAGQGEPPLHF
TRBJ1-5,TRBV19,CASSILQNSNQPQHF
TRBJ2-5,TRBV5-1,CASSLRPTDRRETQYF
TRBJ1-5,TRBV27,CASSPHGQGTQPQHF
TRBJ2-7,TRBV13,CASSLGLAAAGNSYEQYF
TRBJ2-3,TRBV19,CASTPGDTQYF
TRBJ1-3,TRBV6-6,CASSPIGEPSGNTIYF
TRBJ2-2,TRBV7-3,CASSLTIGARTGELFF
TRBJ2-7,TRBV5-6,CASSLGSGGTIYEQYF
TRBJ2-1,TRBV5-1,CASSLDTANPREQFF
TRBJ1-1,TRBV7-2,CASLRGLAETEAFF
TRBJ2-3,TRBV20-1,CSALAGDTQYF
TRBJ2-2,TRBV5-1,CASSQQSGIAGELFF
TRBJ1-2,TRBV27,CASSMRQVRQGGNYGYTF
TRBJ2-7,TRBV4-2,CASSQEGTGGFPYEQYF